The rows below give T cell receptor beta chains drawn from one sample of a study of cytomegalovirus exposure and HLA in healthy donors. The assay was immunoSEQ multiplex PCR, and TCRdb's table has in-frame clones only and misses some. This table holds 120,000 to 150,000 clones, 84% found once. Sample: PBMCs. The receptor source for this set is a woman in her 30s in good health and CMV-seronegative. The CDR3 runs from the conserved cysteine through the conserved F or W. D genes are given only for firm matches. The size of a clone is reported for some rows only, either as once, few or many, or as a class for expanded clones.

V gene,J gene,CDR3 length,clone size,D gene,CDR3 protein,CDR3 DNA
TRBV15,TRBJ1-6,14,NA,NA,CATSRDRDNSPLHF,TGTGCCACCAGCAGAGACAGGGATAATTCACCCCTCCACTTT
TRBV29-1,TRBJ1-1,14,few,NA,CSAQREVGWTEAFF,TGCAGCGCCCAGAGGGAGGTAGGGTGGACTGAAGCTTTCTTT
TRBV9,TRBJ2-5,15,NA,TRBD2,CASSVGGGAGETQYF,TGTGCCAGCAGCGTCGGCGGGGGGGCGGGGGAGACCCAGTACTTC
TRBV28,TRBJ2-5,15,NA,TRBD2,CASSLVAGGQETQYF,TGTGCCAGCAGTTTGGTAGCGGGGGGGCAAGAGACCCAGTACTTC
TRBV5-1,TRBJ2-2,15,once,NA,CASSLAGGIPGELFF,TGCGCCAGCAGCTTGGCTGGCGGGATCCCCGGGGAGCTGTTTTTT
TRBV5-8,TRBJ2-2,18,NA,TRBD1,CASSKGQGSAVYTGELFF,TGTGCCAGCAGCAAAGGACAGGGATCCGCCGTGTACACCGGGGAGCTGTTTTTT
TRBV15,TRBJ2-5,13,NA,NA,CATSGQLEETQYF,TGTGCCACCAGCGGGCAACTGGAAGAGACCCAGTACTTC
TRBV20-1,TRBJ1-1,11,NA,NA,CSASRGGGSFF,TGCAGTGCTAGCAGAGGGGGGGGGTCTTTCTTT
TRBV30,TRBJ1-1,14,few,TRBD1,CAWSRTGVSTEAFF,TGTGCCTGGAGTAGGACAGGGGTAAGCACTGAAGCTTTCTTT
TRBV7-9,TRBJ2-1,16,NA,TRBD2,CASSGSGTSGNNEQFF,TGTGCCAGCAGCGGAAGCGGGACTAGCGGAAACAATGAGCAGTTCTTC
TRBV2,TRBJ2-7,15,NA,NA,CASSETPGESYEQYF,TGTGCCAGCAGTGAAACTCCGGGAGAGTCCTACGAGCAGTACTTC
TRBV6-6,TRBJ2-1,14,NA,NA,CASSPGSSYNEQFF,TGTGCCAGCAGCCCCGGGAGCTCCTACAATGAGCAGTTCTTC
TRBV2,TRBJ1-3,15,once,NA,CASSEQPGPGNTIYF,TGTGCCAGCAGTGAACAGCCAGGGCCTGGAAACACCATATATTTT
TRBV30,TRBJ1-1,13,once,NA,CAWQGISNTEAFF,TGTGCCTGGCAGGGGATTTCGAACACTGAAGCTTTCTTT
TRBV5-1,TRBJ2-1,13,NA,NA,CASSRFIYNEQFF,TGCGCCAGCAGCCGGTTTATTTACAATGAGCAGTTCTTC
TRBV5-8,TRBJ2-3,16,NA,TRBD2,CASSPRLAGGTDTQYF,TGTGCCAGCAGCCCAAGACTAGCGGGGGGCACAGATACGCAGTATTTT
TRBV9,TRBJ1-2,15,once,TRBD1,CASSVGRGQNYGYTF,TGTGCCAGCAGCGTAGGGAGGGGACAGAACTATGGCTACACCTTC
TRBV6-1,TRBJ2-1,15,NA,TRBD2,CASSESSGGYNEQFF,TGTGCCAGCAGTGAATCTAGCGGGGGGTACAATGAGCAGTTCTTC
TRBV5-1,TRBJ2-2,15,once,NA,CASSLAPGYTGELFF,TGCGCCAGCAGCTTGGCCCCGGGGTATACCGGGGAGCTGTTTTTT
TRBV5-1,TRBJ1-4,15,NA,NA,CASSLGRTVNEKLFF,TGCGCCAGCAGCTTGGGGCGGACAGTGAATGAAAAACTGTTTTTT
TRBV9,TRBJ1-6,16,few,TRBD1,CASSARVGTDNSPLHF,TGTGCCAGCAGCGCGAGGGTAGGGACAGACAATTCACCCCTCCACTTT
TRBV7-3,TRBJ2-1,13,few,TRBD2,CASSSGGHREQFF,TGTGCCAGCAGTTCGGGGGGGCATCGTGAGCAGTTCTTC
TRBV6-5,TRBJ2-3,15,NA,NA,CASSYDMKLSDTQYF,TGTGCCAGCAGTTATGACATGAAGTTATCGGATACGCAGTATTTT
TRBV7-8,TRBJ1-1,14,NA,NA,CASTFRRENTEAFF,TGTGCCAGCACCTTCCGACGGGAGAACACTGAAGCTTTCTTT
TRBV5-4,TRBJ2-6,18,NA,TRBD1,CASSLGADRGAGANVLTF,TGTGCCAGCAGCTTGGGGGCGGACAGGGGTGCTGGGGCCAACGTCCTGACTTTC
TRBV18,TRBJ2-7,15,NA,TRBD2,CASSPPIAGGREQYF,TGTGCCAGCTCACCACCGATAGCGGGGGGCAGGGAGCAGTACTTC
TRBV7-8,TRBJ1-3,15,NA,NA,CASSLVAPSGNTIYF,TGTGCCAGCAGCTTAGTGGCCCCCTCTGGAAACACCATATATTTT
TRBV18,TRBJ2-1,15,NA,TRBD1,CASSAGTGAANEQFF,TGTGCCAGCTCCGCCGGGACAGGGGCGGCCAATGAGCAGTTCTTC
TRBV2,TRBJ1-5,16,NA,NA,CASSEELTGLNQPQHF,TGTGCCAGCAGTGAGGAGCTCACAGGGTTGAATCAGCCCCAGCATTTT
TRBV5-4,TRBJ2-1,15,few,NA,CASSFVGGAEDEQFF,TGTGCCAGCAGCTTTGTGGGGGGGGCCGAGGATGAGCAGTTCTTC
TRBV5-6,TRBJ2-4,13,NA,NA,CASSLAGENIQYF,TGTGCCAGCAGCTTGGCCGGGGAAAACATTCAGTACTTC
TRBV9,TRBJ2-3,15,NA,NA,CASSISSGGRDTQYF,TGTGCCAGCAGCATAAGTTCCGGTGGGAGAGATACGCAGTATTTT
TRBV4-3,TRBJ1-2,15,NA,NA,CASSQEAGYYYGYTF,TGCGCCAGCAGCCAAGAGGCAGGTTATTACTATGGCTACACCTTC
TRBV7-9,TRBJ1-4,13,NA,NA,CASGLTGLEKLFF,TGTGCCAGCGGCTTGACAGGACTTGAAAAACTGTTTTTT
TRBV5-4,TRBJ2-2,14,NA,NA,CASSLVRNTGELFF,TGTGCCAGCAGCTTGGTCAGAAACACCGGGGAGCTGTTTTTT
TRBV19,TRBJ2-5,16,NA,TRBD1,CASRRGTTGQGGTQYF,TGTGCCAGTAGAAGGGGAACCACTGGACAGGGGGGGACCCAGTACTTC
TRBV9,TRBJ1-2,16,NA,TRBD1,CASSANRGQSNYGYTF,TGTGCCAGCAGCGCGAACAGGGGACAATCTAACTATGGCTACACCTTC
TRBV27,TRBJ2-7,13,NA,NA,CASSFGGGHEQYF,TGTGCCAGCAGTTTTGGCGGGGGCCACGAGCAGTACTTC
TRBV9,TRBJ1-1,14,NA,NA,CASSVSGHPTEAFF,TGTGCCAGCAGCGTTTCAGGGCATCCCACTGAAGCTTTCTTT
TRBV4-3,TRBJ2-2,16,NA,TRBD1,CASSRDRGRDTGELFF,TGCGCCAGCAGTCGGGACAGGGGGCGCGACACCGGGGAGCTGTTTTTT
TRBV9,TRBJ2-5,12,NA,NA,CASSAQEETQYF,TGTGCCAGCAGCGCGCAGGAAGAGACCCAGTACTTC
TRBV18,TRBJ1-3,14,NA,NA,CASSQQGSGNTIYF,TGTGCCAGCTCACAACAGGGATCTGGAAACACCATATATTTT
TRBV15,TRBJ2-5,15,NA,TRBD1,CATSRAPGQKETQYF,TGTGCCACCAGCAGAGCCCCGGGACAGAAAGAGACCCAGTACTTC
TRBV2,TRBJ1-2,16,NA,NA,CASSEKWLLNLYGYTF,TGTGCCAGCAGTGAAAAGTGGCTCCTTAACCTCTATGGCTACACCTTC
TRBV29-1,TRBJ1-1,14,NA,NA,CSALRGMKNTEAFF,TGCAGCGCCCTCCGGGGGATGAAGAACACTGAAGCTTTCTTT
TRBV15,TRBJ2-1,15,NA,NA,CATSRAIADYNEQFF,TGTGCCACCAGCAGAGCGATTGCAGATTACAATGAGCAGTTCTTC
TRBV5-8,TRBJ2-1,16,NA,TRBD2,CASSSAGTSGYNEQFF,TGTGCCAGCAGCTCCGCCGGGACTAGCGGTTACAATGAGCAGTTCTTC
TRBV5-6,TRBJ2-1,16,once,TRBD1,CASSIRRTGGANEQFF,TGTGCCAGCAGCATACGGCGGACAGGGGGCGCGAATGAGCAGTTCTTC
TRBV30,TRBJ2-7,15,NA,TRBD2,CAWSVQSSGGYEQYF,TGTGCCTGGAGTGTACAGTCTAGCGGGGGCTACGAGCAGTACTTC